This entry concerns a single TCR beta chain. Only in-frame clones appear in the TCRdb table, and some are missing; sequencing was by immunoSEQ multiplex PCR. The repertoire holds about 170,000 clones, with around four fifths as singletons. Enrolment of Seattle patients took place during active infection, and they were followed longitudinally. These data come from a study of blood T cell repertoires in COVID-19. Overall study: PBMCs, B-cell-depleted T cells, or T cells provided the cDNA or gDNA that made up the material.

Germline V gene lookup returns CDR1 KGHSH and CDR2 LQKENI. Losses at the gene ends were 4 bases for V and 4 bases for J; bases not matched to a gene: 11. CDR3 size: 18 residues. The clonotype comes from an elderly woman with COVID-19, enrolled during active disease. The chain couples TRBV18 to TRBJ2-1, with TRBD2 matching 12 bases. Source material: peripheral blood. As DNA, the CDR3 is TGTGCCAGCTCACTTATTCTAAGACTAGCGGGAGATTACAATGAGCAGTTCTTC. Its protein is CASSLILRLAGDYNEQFF.